The 22 T cell receptor beta chains below come from one sample, sequenced in a study of T cell changes during pregnancy in multiple sclerosis (dated by TCRdb to 2018 to 2020). Library creation used the immunoSEQ multiplex PCR assay. Imported from immuneACCESS, the table was reduced by TCRdb to in-frame sequences with V and J called. These copies leave out some clones; in studies compared against another copy, an unresolved V gene accounts for under half, and the cause of the remainder is not known. The sample table shows about 57,000 clones, and roughly 93% are seen once. Under 2% of the sample lies in the top ten. Sample: peripheral blood, taken after pregnancy. These receptors came from a female donor with multiple sclerosis, enrolled in a pregnancy study.

This chain uses TRBV4-1 with TRBJ2-7; D is uncertain. V gave up 0 bases and J gave up 3 bases, with 9 bases separating them. There are 14 residues in the CDR3. From germline, CDR1 is MGHRA and CDR2 YSYEKL. The CDR3 region has the DNA TGCGCCAGCAGCCAAGAGTCCAGGATCTACGAGCAGTACTTC. This sequence encodes CASSQESRIYEQYF.

The chain joins TRBV28 to TRBJ2-5; a possible D gene is TRBD1 (6 bases). Gene TRBJ2-7 matches the end of the DNA better, so the J call may be wrong. CDR1 is MDHEN, CDR2 SYDVKM, per germline. This CDR3 is built from 12 residues. CDR3 region: CASKGTPYEQYF. Here the CDR3 DNA reads TGTGCCAGCAAGGGGACACCTTACGAGCAGTACTTC.

The CDR3 region is CASSQQAGLTNEKLFF. CDR3 DNA: TGCGCCAGCAGCCAACAGGCAGGACTGACTAATGAAAAACTGTTTTTT. The V and J genes are TRBV4-3 and TRBJ1-4; D is unresolved. Germline V gene data show CDR1 as LGHNA and CDR2 as YSLEER. The V and J ends lost 2 bases and 2 bases respectively, with 12 bases between them. The CDR3 sequence is 16 residues long.

The chain links TRBV19 to TRBJ2-7; the match to TRBD1 covers 7 bases. V gave up 2 bases and J gave up 5 bases; unmatched junction bases: 3. In germline, CDR1 is LNHDA, CDR2 SQIVND (reference sequence). The CDR3 contains 13 residues. CDR3 sequence reads: CASSIRGTDEQYF. The CDR3, as DNA: TGTGCCAGTAGTATAAGAGGGACAGACGAGCAGTACTTC.

The chain couples TRBV15 to TRBJ2-7; TRBD2 matches 7 bases. The CDR3 has 15 amino acids. The V and J ends lost 3 bases and 3 bases, in that order; junction bases with no gene match: 8. The germline V gene has CDR1 LNHNV and CDR2 YYDKDF (reference sequence). Here the CDR3 reads CATSSHRGELYEQYF. The CDR3 region has the DNA TGTGCCACCAGCAGCCACCGGGGGGAACTCTACGAGCAGTACTTC.

V usage is TRBV6-4 and J usage is TRBJ2-3; 10 nucleotides line up with TRBD2. This CDR3 has 15 residues. Germline lookup yields CDR1 MRHNA and CDR2 SNTAGT. After removal of 2 bases from V and 5 bases from J, the junction contained 4 bases not matched to a gene. The CDR3 bases are TGTGCCAGCAGTGACGCAGCGGGAGGGGTAGATACGCAGTATTTT. Protein product: CASSDAAGGVDTQYF.

This clone was detected only once. The V and J genes are TRBV9 and TRBJ2-3; 7 positions match TRBD1. V dropped 0 bases and J dropped 0; count of bases not matched to a gene: 4. Germline-derived CDR1 and CDR2 are SGDLS and YYNGEE. This CDR3 is 16 amino acids long. Here the CDR3 reads CASSVGDSSSTDTQYF. As DNA, the CDR3 is TGTGCCAGCAGCGTAGGGGACAGTTCCAGCACAGATACGCAGTATTTT.

This clone was recorded once. The rearrangement joins TRBV11-3 to TRBJ1-1; possible D gene TRBD1, 6 bases. Trimming took 3 bases from V and 1 from J, leaving 12 bases between them. The CDR3 runs 15 residues. From germline, CDR1 is SGHNT and CDR2 YENEEA. CDR3 in DNA: TGTGCCAGCAGCTTCGGACAGAACCAGAACACTGAAGCTTTCTTT. It specifies CASSFGQNQNTEAFF.

CDR3 sequence (DNA): TGTGCCAGCAGCTTAGGTCCCAGGGGATCCATGAACACTGAAGCTTTCTTT. It is translated as CASSLGPRGSMNTEAFF. The chain employs TRBV7-2 and TRBJ1-1, with a tentative D call TRBD1 (6 bases). CDR1 SGHTA and CDR2 FQGNSA come from the germline V gene. CDR3 length: 17 amino acids. Trimming left V 1 base short and J 0 bases short, with 15 bases between.

The chain carries TRBV15 and TRBJ2-7, with TRBD2 matching 11 bases. Trimming took 5 bases from V and 2 from J; bases not matched to a gene: 5. CDR1 and CDR2 from the germline V gene are LNHNV and YYDKDF (reference sequence). This CDR3 is built from 15 residues. The CDR3 bases are TGTGCCACCAGCTATACTAGCGGGGGACCCTACGAGCAGTACTTC. Protein product: CATSYTSGGPYEQYF.

This rearrangement joins TRBV4-1 to TRBJ2-7; D gene uncertain. Deletions cut 0 bases from V and 0 bases from J, with 6 bases between. CDR1 and CDR2 (germline): MGHRA, YSYEKL. The CDR3 has 14 amino acids. CDR3 DNA sequence: TGCGCCAGCAGCCAAGACCAGTCCTCCTACGAGCAGTACTTC. It is translated as CASSQDQSSYEQYF.

The chain uses TRBV7-2 and TRBJ2-7; a possible D gene is TRBD2 (6 bases). Germline lookup yields CDR1 SGHTA and CDR2 FQGNSA. This CDR3 has 14 amino acids. V was cut by 2 bases and J by 2 bases, with 10 bases left in between. Written as DNA, the CDR3 is TGTGCCAGCAGCTTACAGGGAGGACCCTACGAGCAGTACTTC. This gives the protein CASSLQGGPYEQYF. Together with reference TRBV7-2 and TRBJ2-7, the CDR3 gives the full variable domain: GAGVSQSPSNKVTEKGKDVELRCDPISGHTALYWYRQSLGQGLEFLIYFQGNSAPDKSGLPSDRFSAERTGGSVSTLTIQRTQQEDSAVYLCASSLQGGPYEQYFGPGTRLTVT.

The table lists this clone with a count of one. The V call is TRBV6-4, the J call TRBJ2-1, with 7 positions matching TRBD2. Germline CDR1 and CDR2: MRHNA and SNTAGT. With V trimmed by 4 bases and J by 4 bases, 1 base remained unmatched. This CDR3 has 13 amino acids. DNA of the CDR3: TGTGCCAGCAGTGTTAGCGGGTACAATGAGCAGTTCTTC. This translates into CASSVSGYNEQFF.

This sequence joins TRBV11-2 and TRBJ2-3; D gene unclear. CDR3 length equals 13 residues. Germline CDR1 and CDR2: SGHAT and FQNNGV. Trimming cost V 2 bases and J 6 bases, with 9 bases left between them. The CDR3 loop reads CASSLPPGDTQYF. CDR3 DNA: TGTGCCAGCAGCTTACCCCCCGGGGATACGCAGTATTTT.

The chain couples TRBV6-5 to TRBJ1-2, with D unclear. The CDR3 extends over 14 amino acids. Germline-derived CDR1 and CDR2 are MNHEY and SVGAGI. V dropped 3 bases and J dropped 0 bases, with 8 bases sitting between them. DNA for the CDR3: TGTGCCAGCAGTTATGCGTTCACTAACTATGGCTACACCTTC. Its translation is CASSYAFTNYGYTF.

This rearrangement joins TRBV20-1 to TRBJ2-5; D is undetermined. Germline V gene lookup returns CDR1 DFQATT and CDR2 SNEGSKA (reference sequence). CDR3 length: 11 amino acids. As DNA, the CDR3 is TGCAGCGGAACAGTCCAAGAGACCCAGTACTTC. This codes for CSGTVQETQYF.

V usage is TRBV5-6 and J usage is TRBJ2-7; D remains unclear. The CDR3 has 12 amino acids. Trimming pared 5 bases from V and 7 bases from J, leaving 13 bases between. CDR1 is SGHDT, CDR2 YYEEEE, per germline. The CDR3 loop is CASRQHRGEQYF. The CDR3 DNA is TGTGCCAGCAGACAACACCGCGGAGAGCAGTACTTC.

The chain links TRBV5-1 to TRBJ2-5; TRBD1 matches at 9 bases. The CDR3 is made up of 14 amino acids. Trimming cost V 4 bases and J 2 bases; bases outside gene matches: 3. The germline CDR1 and CDR2 sequences are SGHRS and YFSETQ. DNA of the CDR3: TGCGCCAGCAGCCACGGACAGGGGCAAGAGACCCAGTACTTC. Amino acid sequence: CASSHGQGQETQYF.

The V call is TRBV5-1, the J call TRBJ2-5; TRBD2 agrees at 8 bases. This CDR3 comprises 16 residues. Germline lookup yields CDR1 SGHRS and CDR2 YFSETQ. With 0 bases clipped from V and 6 bases from J, the junction kept 10 bases outside the gene matches. The CDR3 nucleotides are TGCGCCAGCAGCTTGGATAGCGGGGCCTCCATGAAGACCCAGTACTTC. Protein product: CASSLDSGASMKTQYF.

As DNA, the CDR3 is TGTGCCAGCAGCCTAGCCGGGACAGGGGGAACTGAAGCTTTCTTT. Protein product: CASSLAGTGGTEAFF. The V and J genes are TRBV5-6 and TRBJ1-1, with TRBD1 identical over 11 bases. This CDR3 is built from 15 residues. V lost 4 bases to trimming and J lost 5 bases; unmatched junction nucleotides: 7. Germline V gene data show CDR1 as SGHDT and CDR2 as YYEEEE.

The rearrangement joins TRBV13 to TRBJ2-1; the match to TRBD2 covers 15 bases. In germline, CDR1 is PRHDT, CDR2 FYEKMQ (reference sequence). The CDR3 is 15 amino acids. The J segment lost 8 bases and the V segment lost 4 bases, leaving 3 bases of the junction unmatched. As DNA, the CDR3 is TGTGCCAGCAGCTCGGGACTAGCGGGAGGCTATGAGCAGTTCTTC. It is translated as CASSSGLAGGYEQFF.

The chain has TRBV28 and TRBJ1-5; D is unresolved. CDR1 is MDHEN and CDR2 is SYDVKM in the germline V gene. The V gene lost 6 bases and the J gene lost 3 bases, with 9 bases spanning the gap. This CDR3 has 13 residues. As DNA, the CDR3 is TGTGCCAGCAGAAGAGAGCTCAATCAGCCCCAGCATTTT. Translating gives CASRRELNQPQHF.